The following is a T cell receptor (beta chain) sequence with its context. Its specificity is unknown. Primers used in a second PCR of about 7 to 11 cycles were a sample-barcoded 5' primer and a J-beta primer mix. Every molecule of cDNA carried a tag from a template-switch adaptor with 12 random nucleotides. TCRdb passed the 5' RACE reads through MiXCR, listing each CDR3 protein once. This table has over 1.5 million distinct CDR3 sequences, 49% appearing once. Germline V gene lookup returns CDR1 MGHRA and CDR2 YSYEKL. Trimming took off 2 bases at V and 7 bases at J, with 9 bases between the two ends. The CDR3 is 12 amino acids. The sample is drawn from a study of blood T cells in healthy people across ages. Points from the study as a whole: Age advanced and TCR beta diversity per million T cells fell, roughly linearly. PBMCs were not sorted, which prevented a conclusive comparison of naive versus antigen-experienced cells. CMV infection status of these donors was not known.

The J gene is TRBJ2-7, the V gene TRBV4-1; no clear D gene. Sequenced sample: blood. The TCR originated in a woman between 40 and 50 years old in good health. In DNA form, the CDR3 reads TGCGCCAGCAGCCAATCCTCCTTGGAGCAGTACTTC. Its protein product is CASSQSSLEQYF.